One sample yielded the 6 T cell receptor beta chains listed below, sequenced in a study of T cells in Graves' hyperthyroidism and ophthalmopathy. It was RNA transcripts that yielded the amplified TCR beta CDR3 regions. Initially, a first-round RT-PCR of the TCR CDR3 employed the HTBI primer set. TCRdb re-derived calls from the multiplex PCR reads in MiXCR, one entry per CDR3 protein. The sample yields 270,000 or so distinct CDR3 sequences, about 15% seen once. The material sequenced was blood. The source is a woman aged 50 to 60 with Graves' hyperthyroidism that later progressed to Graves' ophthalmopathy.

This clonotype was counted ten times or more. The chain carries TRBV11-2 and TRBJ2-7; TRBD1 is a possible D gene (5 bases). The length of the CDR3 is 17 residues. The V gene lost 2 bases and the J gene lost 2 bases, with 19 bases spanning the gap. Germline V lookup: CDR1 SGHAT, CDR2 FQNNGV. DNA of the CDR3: TGTGCCAGCAGCTTAACCGCAGAGCTAGGGGCCCCCTACGAGCAGTACTTC. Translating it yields CASSLTAELGAPYEQYF.

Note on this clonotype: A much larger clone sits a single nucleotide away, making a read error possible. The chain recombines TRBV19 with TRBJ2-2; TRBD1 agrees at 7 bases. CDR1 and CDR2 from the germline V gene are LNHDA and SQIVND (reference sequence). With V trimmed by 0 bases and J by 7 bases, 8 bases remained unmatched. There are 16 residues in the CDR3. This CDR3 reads CASSIETGKISGELFF. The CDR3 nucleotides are TGTGCCAGTAGTATAGAGACAGGGAAGATAAGCGGGGAGCTGTTTTTT.

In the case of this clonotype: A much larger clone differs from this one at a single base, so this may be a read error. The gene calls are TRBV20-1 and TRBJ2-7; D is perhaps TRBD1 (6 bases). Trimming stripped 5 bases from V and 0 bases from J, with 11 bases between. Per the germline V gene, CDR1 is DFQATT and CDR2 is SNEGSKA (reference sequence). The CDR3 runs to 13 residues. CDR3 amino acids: CSAAGTISYEQYF. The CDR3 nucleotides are TGCAGTGCTGCCGGGACAATCTCCTACGAGCAGTACTTC.

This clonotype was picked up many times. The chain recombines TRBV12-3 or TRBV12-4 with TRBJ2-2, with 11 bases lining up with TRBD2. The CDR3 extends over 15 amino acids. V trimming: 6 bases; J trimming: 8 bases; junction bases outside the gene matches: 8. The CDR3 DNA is TGTGCCAGCAGCGGACTAGCGGGCTACGGAGGGGAGCTGTTTTTT. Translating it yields CASSGLAGYGGELFF.

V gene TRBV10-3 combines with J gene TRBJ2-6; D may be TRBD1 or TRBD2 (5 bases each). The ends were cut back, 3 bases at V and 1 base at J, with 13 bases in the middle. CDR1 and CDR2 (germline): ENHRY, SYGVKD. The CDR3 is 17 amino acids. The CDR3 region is CAISEGVGGSGANVLTF. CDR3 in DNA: TGTGCCATCAGTGAAGGGGTTGGAGGTTCTGGGGCCAACGTCCTGACTTTC.

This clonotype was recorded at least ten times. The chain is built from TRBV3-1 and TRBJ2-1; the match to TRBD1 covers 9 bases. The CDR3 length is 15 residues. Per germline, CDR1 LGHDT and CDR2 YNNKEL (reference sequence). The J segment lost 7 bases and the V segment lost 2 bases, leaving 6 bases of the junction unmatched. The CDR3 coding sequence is TGTGCCAGCAGCCAACCGACAGGGGGTCGAAATGAGCAGTTCTTC. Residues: CASSQPTGGRNEQFF.